The 2 T cell receptor beta chains below all came from one sample that was sequenced in a study of cytomegalovirus exposure and HLA in healthy donors. Some clones are missing from TCRdb's copy, which holds only in-frame ones; the method was immunoSEQ multiplex PCR. In the table there are approximately 260,000 clones, around 87% of which are singletons. Sequences were obtained from PBMCs. The receptors shown here come from a woman aged 25 to 39 in good health and CMV-seropositive.

The chain links TRBV7-3 to TRBJ2-2, with 9 positions matching TRBD2. V lost 1 base and J lost 4; bases outside the gene matches: 4. This CDR3 has 16 amino acids. Germline V gene data show CDR1 as SGHTA and CDR2 as FQGTGA. The CDR3 here is CASSLIGGRVTGELFF. CDR3 in DNA: TGTGCCAGCAGCTTAATTGGCGGGAGGGTCACCGGGGAGCTGTTTTTT.

The chain joins TRBV5-5 to TRBJ2-5; 13 bases are shared with TRBD2. This CDR3 spans 15 amino acids. Germline CDR1 and CDR2: SGHKS and YYEKEE (reference sequence). V shed 4 bases, J shed 5 bases, and the junction held 5 bases outside the gene matches. The CDR3 nucleotides are TGTGCCAGCAGCCGGGGACTAGCGGGACTGGAGACCCAGTACTTC. It translates to CASSRGLAGLETQYF.